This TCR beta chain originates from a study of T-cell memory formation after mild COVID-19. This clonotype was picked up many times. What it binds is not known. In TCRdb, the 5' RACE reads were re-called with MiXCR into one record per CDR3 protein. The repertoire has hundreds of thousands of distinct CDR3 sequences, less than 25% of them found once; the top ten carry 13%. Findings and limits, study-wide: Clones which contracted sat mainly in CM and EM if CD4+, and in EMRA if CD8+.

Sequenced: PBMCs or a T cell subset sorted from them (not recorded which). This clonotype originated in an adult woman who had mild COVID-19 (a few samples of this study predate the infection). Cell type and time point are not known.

CDR3 bases: TGTGCCAGCAGTTTTCTAGGCAGGGCCACAGATACGCAGTATTTT. Translation gives CASSFLGRATDTQYF. This chain uses TRBV28 with TRBJ2-3; D is perhaps TRBD1 (5 bases). The germline V gene has CDR1 MDHEN and CDR2 SYDVKM. The CDR3 is made up of 15 amino acids. Trimming stripped 3 bases from V and 2 bases from J, with 12 bases between.